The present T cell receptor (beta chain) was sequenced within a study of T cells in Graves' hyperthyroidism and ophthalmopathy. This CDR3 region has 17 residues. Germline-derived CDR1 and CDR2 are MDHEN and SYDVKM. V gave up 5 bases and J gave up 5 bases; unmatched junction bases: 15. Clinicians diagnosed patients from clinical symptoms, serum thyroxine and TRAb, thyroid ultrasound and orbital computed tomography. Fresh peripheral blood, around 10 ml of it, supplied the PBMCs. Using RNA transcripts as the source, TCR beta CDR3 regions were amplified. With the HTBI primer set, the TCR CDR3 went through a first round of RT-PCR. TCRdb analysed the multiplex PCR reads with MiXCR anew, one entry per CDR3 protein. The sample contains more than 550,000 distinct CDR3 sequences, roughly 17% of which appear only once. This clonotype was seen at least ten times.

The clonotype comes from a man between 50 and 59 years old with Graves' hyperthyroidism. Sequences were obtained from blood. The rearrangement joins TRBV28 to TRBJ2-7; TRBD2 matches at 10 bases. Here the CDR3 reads CASSMGPGASGRHEQYF. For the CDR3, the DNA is TGTGCCAGCAGTATGGGGCCAGGGGCTAGCGGGAGACACGAGCAGTACTTC.